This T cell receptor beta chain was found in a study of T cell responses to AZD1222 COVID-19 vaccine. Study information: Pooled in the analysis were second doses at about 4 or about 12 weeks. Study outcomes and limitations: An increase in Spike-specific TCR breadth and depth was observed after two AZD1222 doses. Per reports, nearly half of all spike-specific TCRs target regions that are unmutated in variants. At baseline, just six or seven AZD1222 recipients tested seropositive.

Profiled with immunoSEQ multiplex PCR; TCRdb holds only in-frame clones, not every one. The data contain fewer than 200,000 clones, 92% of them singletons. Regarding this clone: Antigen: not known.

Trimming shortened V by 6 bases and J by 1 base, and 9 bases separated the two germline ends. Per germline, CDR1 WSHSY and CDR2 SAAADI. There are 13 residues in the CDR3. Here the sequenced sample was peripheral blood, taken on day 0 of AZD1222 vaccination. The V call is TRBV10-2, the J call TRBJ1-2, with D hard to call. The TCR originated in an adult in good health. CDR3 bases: TGCGCCAGCAGGTTCGGGGATAACTATGGCTACACCTTC. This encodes CASRFGDNYGYTF.